Listed here are 29 T cell receptor beta chains from one sample, sequenced in a study of response to subunit inactivated influenza vaccine. TCRdb recomputed calls from the RT-PCR reads with MiXCR, one row per CDR3 protein. Among under 550,000 distinct CDR3 sequences listed, 6% to 9% were seen once. The source material was PBMCs from blood, sampled less than 30 months after vaccination. The receptors were sampled from a man aged 45 to 70 who received an inactivated influenza vaccine.

This clonotype occurred many times. The V gene is TRBV5-1, the J gene TRBJ2-5; the match to TRBD2 covers 10 bases. The ends lost 4 bases at V and 5 bases at J; junction bases unmatched: 8. The CDR3 is 15 residues long. CDR1 and CDR2 from the germline V gene are SGHRS and YFSETQ. CDR3 in amino acids: CASSDGLAGVETQYF. Written as DNA, the CDR3 is TGCGCCAGCAGCGACGGGCTAGCGGGAGTGGAGACCCAGTACTTC.

This clonotype was seen at least ten times. The V call is TRBV6-1, the J call TRBJ2-7; 11 nucleotides match TRBD2. V was clipped by 7 bases and J by 5 bases; unmatched bases: 7. The CDR3 covers 14 residues. Germline V CDR1 and CDR2: MNHNS, SASEGT. CDR3 amino acids: CASNALAGEDEQYF. Here the CDR3 DNA reads TGTGCCAGCAACGCACTAGCGGGAGAGGACGAGCAGTACTTC.

This clonotype has at least ten counts. This chain links TRBV12-3 or TRBV12-4 with TRBJ2-1, with 7 bases aligning to TRBD2. CDR3 length equals 12 residues. V shed 5 bases and J 8 bases; nucleotides not matched to a gene: 3. The CDR3 bases are TGTGCCAGCAGTCGGACTAGTCATGAGCAGTTCTTC. As protein: CASSRTSHEQFF.

This clonotype has a handful of counts. V is TRBV19 and J is TRBJ2-5; 9 positions match TRBD1. CDR1 and CDR2 from the germline V gene are LNHDA and SQIVND (reference sequence). CDR3 length: 15 residues. The V segment lost 6 bases and the J segment 5 bases; nucleotides outside the gene matches: 10. CDR3 DNA sequence: TGTGCCAGTAGCCGATCTACAGGGGGCAGGGAGACCCAGTACTTC. It is translated as CASSRSTGGRETQYF.

Ten or more counts support this clonotype. CDR3 in DNA: TGTGCCAGCAGCCTCCCGGGACACACAGATACGCAGTATTTT. Its translation is CASSLPGHTDTQYF. The V call is TRBV7-8, the J call TRBJ2-3, with a weak D call TRBD1 (6 bases). The CDR3 has 14 amino acids. Trimming shortened V by 5 bases and J by 2 bases, and 11 bases separated the two germline ends. Germline values: CDR1 SGHVS, CDR2 FQNEAQ.

The chain carries TRBV9 and TRBJ2-3; 9 nucleotides line up with TRBD1. Germline CDR1 reads SGDLS; CDR2 reads YYNGEE. J lost 5 bases, V lost 0 bases, and 13 bases had no gene match. The CDR3 length is 18 residues. CDR3 DNA sequence: TGTGCCAGCAGCGTAGGTCGGTCGGGACAGGGTTCGAGAGATACGCAGTATTTT. Translated: CASSVGRSGQGSRDTQYF.

At least ten counts were recorded for this clonotype. The genes are TRBV5-5 and TRBJ2-5; D may be TRBD2 (6 bases). This CDR3 spans 14 amino acids. Germline V CDR1 and CDR2: SGHKS, YYEKEE (reference sequence). Trimming shortened V by 4 bases and J by 5 bases, and 15 bases separated the two germline ends. The CDR3 DNA follows: TGTGCCAGCAGCCTGACCCCAGGGAGGGAGACCCAGTACTTC. This codes for CASSLTPGRETQYF.

This clonotype was found a few times. The chain joins TRBV20-1 to TRBJ2-1; the D gene is possibly TRBD2 (6 bases). CDR3 size: 14 residues. V lost 0 bases, J lost 9 bases, and 15 bases lay in between. CDR1 and CDR2 (germline): DFQATT, SNEGSKA (reference sequence). The CDR3 is CSARDRIGGSEQFF. The CDR3 DNA sequence: TGCAGTGCTAGAGATCGAATTGGGGGGAGTGAGCAGTTCTTC.

The gene calls are TRBV25-1 and TRBJ1-4; D unclear. V was pared by 3 bases and J by 4 bases, with 9 bases between. The CDR3 is made up of 14 amino acids. CDR1 and CDR2 from the germline V gene are MGHDK and SYGVNS. Written as DNA, the CDR3 is TGTGCCAGCAGTGACGGACGGGTTAATGAAAAACTGTTTTTT. Its protein product is CASSDGRVNEKLFF.

This clonotype has more than one count but fewer than ten. The chain links TRBV20-1 to TRBJ1-5, with D uncertain. CDR1 DFQATT and CDR2 SNEGSKA come from the germline V gene (reference sequence). Trimming took 2 bases from V and 5 from J, leaving 10 bases between them. This CDR3 spans 13 amino acids. The CDR3 DNA sequence: TGCAGTGCTAGACCGGACCCTGATCAGCCCCAGCATTTT. As protein: CSARPDPDQPQHF.

The gene calls are TRBV12-3 or TRBV12-4 and TRBJ2-5; tentative D call: TRBD2 (6 bases). CDR3 length: 14 residues. Trimming pared 2 bases from V and 5 bases from J, leaving 12 bases between. CDR3: CASSLWRGDETQYF. CDR3 DNA sequence: TGTGCCAGCAGTTTATGGCGGGGCGACGAGACCCAGTACTTC.

This rearrangement joins TRBV11-2 to TRBJ2-7, with D maybe TRBD2 (6 bases). Looked up from germline, CDR1 is SGHAT and CDR2 is FQNNGV. V was trimmed by 3 bases and J by 3 bases, leaving 12 bases between them. The CDR3 extends over 14 amino acids. DNA for the CDR3: TGTGCCAGCAGCTTCGACACGGGACTCTACGAGCAGTACTTC. Encoded protein: CASSFDTGLYEQYF.

This clonotype has ten or more counts. The germline gene is not matched at one end of the junction; a read error may be the cause. The rearrangement uses TRBV7-2 and TRBJ2-3; 7 bases are shared with TRBD2. The CDR3 is made up of 14 amino acids. Germline V CDR1 and CDR2: SGHTA, FQGNSA. The CDR3 bases are TGTGCCAGCAGTTTAGTAGCGGGTACAGATACGCAGTATTTT. This gives the protein CASSLVAGTDTQYF.

The chain links TRBV5-1 to TRBJ1-1; 8 nucleotides align to TRBD1. Trimming cost V 4 bases and J 1 base; bases outside gene matches: 12. CDR1 is SGHRS and CDR2 is YFSETQ in the germline V gene. This CDR3 comprises 17 residues. CDR3 protein: CASSLKTGTGGNTEAFF. The CDR3, as DNA: TGCGCCAGCAGCCTCAAAACAGGGACAGGCGGGAACACTGAAGCTTTCTTT.

V gene TRBV20-1 combines with J gene TRBJ2-1; D ambiguous. Germline assignment: CDR1 DFQATT and CDR2 SNEGSKA (reference sequence). V was trimmed by 6 bases and J by 6 bases, leaving 18 bases between them. The CDR3 has 14 amino acids. CDR3 protein: CSAPRRPPANEQFF. Written as DNA, the CDR3 is TGCAGTGCCCCCAGGCGGCCCCCTGCCAATGAGCAGTTCTTC.

This chain connects TRBV6-1 to TRBJ2-2; D remains unclear. CDR3 length: 13 amino acids. V dropped 7 bases and J dropped 1 base, with 7 bases sitting between them. Germline lookup yields CDR1 MNHNS and CDR2 SASEGT. The CDR3, as DNA: TGTGCCAGCACGCCCAGGAACACCGGGGAGCTGTTTTTT. It yields the protein CASTPRNTGELFF.

The chain links TRBV2 to TRBJ2-5; weak D call: TRBD1 (6 bases). The CDR3 totals 15 residues. V was cut by 0 bases and J by 4 bases, with 12 bases left in between. The germline CDR1 and CDR2 sequences are SNHLY and FYNNEI. CDR3 region: CASSEARGGSETQYF. The CDR3 DNA reads TGTGCCAGCAGTGAAGCCAGGGGCGGGTCAGAGACCCAGTACTTC.

This chain links TRBV5-8 with TRBJ2-1, with 8 bases matching TRBD1. Germline trimming cut 4 bases from V and 0 bases from J; bases unmatched to any gene: 6. Germline loops: CDR1 SGHTS, CDR2 YDEGEE. CDR3 length: 16 amino acids. The CDR3 loop reads CASSKGQGSSYNEQFF. DNA of the CDR3: TGTGCCAGCAGCAAAGGACAGGGAAGCTCCTACAATGAGCAGTTCTTC.

This clonotype was counted many times. V is TRBV4-1 and J is TRBJ1-1, with D perhaps matching TRBD1 (5 bases). Germline CDR1 reads MGHRA; CDR2 reads YSYEKL. The ends were cut back, 4 bases at V and 4 bases at J, with 13 bases in the middle. The CDR3 sequence is 14 residues long. The CDR3 sequence: CASSRLGEGTEAFF. The CDR3 nucleotides are TGCGCCAGCAGCCGCCTAGGGGAGGGCACTGAAGCTTTCTTT.

This clonotype turned up a few times. This chain links TRBV11-2 with TRBJ2-1; weak D call: TRBD1 (5 bases). The V gene lost 2 bases and the J gene lost 9 bases, with 14 bases spanning the gap. Per germline, CDR1 SGHAT and CDR2 FQNNGV. This CDR3 has 14 residues. CDR3 nucleotides: TGTGCCAGCAGCTTATACCAAGGGGCTGGTGAGCAGTTCTTC. Its protein product is CASSLYQGAGEQFF.

The chain has TRBV12-3 or TRBV12-4 and TRBJ2-3; TRBD1 agrees at 7 bases. After removal of 1 base from V and 0 bases from J, the junction contained 4 bases not matched to a gene. The CDR3 consists of 16 residues. The CDR3 spells CASSLVGRGSTDTQYF. Here the CDR3 DNA reads TGTGCCAGCAGTTTAGTAGGCAGGGGGAGCACAGATACGCAGTATTTT.

The V call is TRBV20-1, the J call TRBJ1-3; D remains ambiguous. The length of the CDR3 is 12 residues. The germline gives CDR1 DFQATT, CDR2 SNEGSKA (reference sequence). V lost 7 bases and J lost 0, with 7 bases in between. CDR3 region: CSVQVSGNTIYF. In DNA form, the CDR3 reads TGCAGTGTACAAGTCTCTGGAAACACCATATATTTT.

In this sample, this clonotype turned up a few times. This chain links TRBV10-3 with TRBJ2-1; maybe TRBD1 (6 bases). In germline, CDR1 is ENHRY, CDR2 SYGVKD. This CDR3 is built from 15 residues. Trimming removed 10 bases from V and 5 bases from J, with 21 bases in between. CDR3 amino acids: CATWTEKRTNNEQFF. The CDR3 DNA is TGTGCCACCTGGACAGAAAAAAGAACAAACAATGAGCAGTTCTTC.

This clonotype was detected a few times. This chain joins TRBV7-2 and TRBJ2-5; 7 bases agree with TRBD2. The CDR3 consists of 15 residues. The germline V gene encodes CDR1 SGHTA and CDR2 FQGNSA. After removal of 1 base from V and 4 bases from J, the junction contained 6 bases not matched to a gene. CDR3 bases: TGTGCCAGCAGCTTAGTAACGGGAGGACCAGAGACCCAGTACTTC. This sequence encodes CASSLVTGGPETQYF.

In this sample, this clonotype turned up many times. The chain joins TRBV9 to TRBJ2-5, with D perhaps given as TRBD1 or TRBD2 (6 bases each). The V end lost 0 bases, the J end lost 5 bases, and 11 bases lay between the germline ends. CDR1 is SGDLS, CDR2 YYNGEE, per germline. The CDR3 loop spans 14 amino acids. DNA for the CDR3: TGTGCCAGCAGCGTAGGAGGGGGGCTTGAGACCCAGTACTTC. Its translation: CASSVGGGLETQYF.

This sequence joins TRBV11-2 and TRBJ2-3; tentatively, D is TRBD1 or TRBD2 (6 bases each). This CDR3 region has 18 residues. Trimming left V 5 bases short and J 0 bases short, with 21 bases between. Germline assignment: CDR1 SGHAT and CDR2 FQNNGV. CDR3 DNA: TGTGCCAGCAGCCTGTTCCGGGGGCTAGCCGGGAGCACAGATACGCAGTATTTT. It is translated as CASSLFRGLAGSTDTQYF.

The rearrangement joins TRBV14 to TRBJ2-5, with a possible D match to TRBD2 (5 bases). Germline V gene lookup returns CDR1 SGHDN and CDR2 FVKESK. This CDR3 is built from 14 residues. The V end was cut by 2 bases, the J end by 4 bases, with 11 bases between. CDR3 DNA: TGTGCCAGCAGCCAATTACTAGTGGGAGAGACCCAGTACTTC. Translating it yields CASSQLLVGETQYF.

This clonotype was counted ten times or more. CDR3 loop: CASSYSQGGTDTQYF. CDR3 nucleotide sequence: TGTGCCAGCAGTTACTCGCAGGGGGGGACAGATACGCAGTATTTT. This sequence joins TRBV6-5 and TRBJ2-3, with D possibly being TRBD1 or TRBD2 (7 bases each). Trimming left V 0 bases short and J 3 bases short, with 10 bases between. The length of the CDR3 is 15 residues. Germline CDR1 reads MNHEY; CDR2 reads SVGAGI.

Ten or more counts support this clonotype. This chain joins TRBV11-2 and TRBJ2-3; no firm D call. Trimming pared 1 base from V and 4 bases from J, leaving 3 bases between. Germline V gene sequence: CDR1 SGHAT, CDR2 FQNNGV. The CDR3 is 12 amino acids. CDR3 sequence reads: CASSLVPDTQYF. CDR3 sequence (DNA): TGTGCCAGCAGCTTAGTCCCAGATACGCAGTATTTT.